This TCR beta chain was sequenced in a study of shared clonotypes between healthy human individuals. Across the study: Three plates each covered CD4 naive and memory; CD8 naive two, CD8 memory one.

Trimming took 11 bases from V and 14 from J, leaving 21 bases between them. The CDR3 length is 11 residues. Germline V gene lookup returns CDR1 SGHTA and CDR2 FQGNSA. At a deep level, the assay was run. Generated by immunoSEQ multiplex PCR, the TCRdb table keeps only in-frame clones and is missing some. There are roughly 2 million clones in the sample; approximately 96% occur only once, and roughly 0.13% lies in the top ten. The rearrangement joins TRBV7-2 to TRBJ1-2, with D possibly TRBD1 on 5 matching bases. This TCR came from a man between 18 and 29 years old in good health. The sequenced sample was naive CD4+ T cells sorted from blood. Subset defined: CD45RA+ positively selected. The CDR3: CAVGRDYGRTF. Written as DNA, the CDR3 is TGTGCCGTAGGGAGGGACTATGGAAGGACCTTC. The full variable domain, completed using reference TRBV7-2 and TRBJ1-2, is GAGVSQSPSNKVTEKGKDVELRCDPISGHTALYWYRQSLGQGLEFLIYFQGNSAPDKSGLPSDRFSAERTGGSVSTLTIQRTQQEDSAVYLCAVGRDYGRTFGSGTRLTVV.